The clone carrying this TCR beta chain appeared many times. This CDR3 contains 18 residues. These data come from a study of molecular identifiers for immune sequencing clone quantification. TCRdb reanalysed the PCR reads using MiXCR and keeps one entry per CDR3 protein. The data show about 640,000 distinct CDR3 sequences, about 20% seen once. This TCR was sampled from a human donor in good health. Some libraries in this study had Jurkat cell RNA spiked in. What was sequenced was naive CD8+ T cells from blood, with Jurkat cell RNA spiked in. Sample subset: FACS-sorted CD8+CD4-CCR7+CD45RA+ naive T cells. The chain uses TRBV1 and TRBJ1-1. TRBV1 is tagged as a pseudogene. CDR3 loop: CTSSPSQLHYLMNTEAFF. CDR3 coding DNA: TGCACCAGCAGCCCGAGTCAGCTGCATTACCTCATGAACACTGAAGCTTTCTTT.